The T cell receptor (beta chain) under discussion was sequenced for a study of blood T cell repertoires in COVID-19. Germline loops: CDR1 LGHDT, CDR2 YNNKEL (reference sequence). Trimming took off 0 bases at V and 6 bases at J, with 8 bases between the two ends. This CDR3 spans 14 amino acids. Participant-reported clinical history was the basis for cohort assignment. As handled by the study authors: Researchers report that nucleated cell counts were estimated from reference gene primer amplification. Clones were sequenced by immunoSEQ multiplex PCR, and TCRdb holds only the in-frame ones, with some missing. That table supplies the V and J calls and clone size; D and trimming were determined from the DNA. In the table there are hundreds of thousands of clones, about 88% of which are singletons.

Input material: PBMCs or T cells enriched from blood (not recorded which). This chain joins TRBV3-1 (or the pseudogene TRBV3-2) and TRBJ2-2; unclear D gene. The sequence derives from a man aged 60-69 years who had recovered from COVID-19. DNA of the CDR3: TGTGCCAGCAGCCAAGATGGCTGGCCCGGGGAGCTGTTTTTT. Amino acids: CASSQDGWPGELFF.